The present T cell receptor (beta chain) was sequenced within a study of T cells in localized non-small cell lung cancer. Repertoires were generated with immunoSEQ multiplex PCR, while TCRdb's copy carries only in-frame clones and drops some. The profile shows under 5,000 clones, around a third of them singletons. This clone is labeled medium-sized. No antigen is known for it. Study-wide results and limits: Researchers found a median around 57 of the top 100 tumor clones in adjacent lung. Uninvolved adjacent lung had the highest recorded T cell clonality, with tumor below it. A denser population of T cells in blood accompanied longer overall survival.

CDR1 is KGHSH, CDR2 LQKENI, per germline. The CDR3 spans 15 residues. Between the trimmed V and J ends, which lost 1 base and 0 bases, there was a span of 9 bases. The chain has TRBV18 and TRBJ1-1; D remains unclear. The sequence was obtained from a male donor aged 60 or over with stage III lung adenocarcinoma. The sample in question was lung tumor tissue, obtained before any cancer treatment. CDR3 in amino acids: CASSPRQLMNTEAFF. The DNA for the CDR3 is TGTGCCAGCTCACCACGGCAGCTCATGAACACTGAAGCTTTCTTT.